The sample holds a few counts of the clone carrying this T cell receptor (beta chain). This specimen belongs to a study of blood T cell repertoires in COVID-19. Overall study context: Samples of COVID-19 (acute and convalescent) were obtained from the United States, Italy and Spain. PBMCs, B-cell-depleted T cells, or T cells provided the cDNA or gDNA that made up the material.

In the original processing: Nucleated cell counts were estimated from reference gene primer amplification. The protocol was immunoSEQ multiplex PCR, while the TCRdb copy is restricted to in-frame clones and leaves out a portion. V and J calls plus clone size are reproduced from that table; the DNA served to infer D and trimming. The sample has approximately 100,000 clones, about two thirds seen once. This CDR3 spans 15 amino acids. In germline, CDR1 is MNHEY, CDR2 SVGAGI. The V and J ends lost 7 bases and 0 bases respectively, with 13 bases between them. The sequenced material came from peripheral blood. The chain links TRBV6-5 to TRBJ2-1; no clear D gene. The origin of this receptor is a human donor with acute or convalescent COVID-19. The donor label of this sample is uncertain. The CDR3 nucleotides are TGTGCCAGCACTATAGACTCCGGCTCCTACAATGAGCAGTTCTTC. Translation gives CASTIDSGSYNEQFF.